The 23 T cell receptor beta chains given below trace back to one sample, sequenced in a study of cytomegalovirus exposure and HLA in healthy donors. PCR primers comprised 60 Vbeta and 13 Jbeta primers. The repertoire was sequenced with immunoSEQ multiplex PCR; TCRdb's copy has only in-frame clones and lacks some. Among around 150,000 clones, around 88% were seen once, and the ten largest hold approximately 2%. The sample consisted of PBMCs. These receptors were taken from a young woman in good health and CMV-seronegative.

The chain is built from TRBV19 and TRBJ2-7; 8 bases line up with TRBD1. CDR3 length equals 14 residues. Per germline, CDR1 LNHDA and CDR2 SQIVND (reference sequence). The V segment lost 5 bases and the J segment 7 bases; nucleotides outside the gene matches: 10. The DNA of the CDR3 is TGTGCCAGTAGTCCAGGACAGGGAGTTAGAGAGCAGTACTTC. As protein: CASSPGQGVREQYF.

This chain joins TRBV5-6 and TRBJ2-5; D unclear. Trimming took off 4 bases at V and 5 bases at J, with 15 bases between the two ends. This CDR3 spans 14 amino acids. In germline, CDR1 is SGHDT, CDR2 YYEEEE. The CDR3 loop is CASSLGFRSETQYF. The CDR3 DNA reads as TGTGCCAGCAGCCTAGGATTCCGGAGTGAGACCCAGTACTTC.

The gene calls are TRBV27 and TRBJ1-2, with 10 bases aligning to TRBD1. The CDR3 extends over 16 amino acids. V lost 5 bases to trimming and J lost 7 bases; unmatched junction nucleotides: 13. The V gene's germline CDR1 is MNHEY and CDR2 SMNVEV (reference sequence). The CDR3 nucleotides read TGTGCCAGCAGTACGCTGGTAGGGACAGGGGTCGGTGGCTACACCTTC. It translates to CASSTLVGTGVGGYTF.

The J gene is TRBJ1-2, the V gene TRBV28; D is uncertain. This CDR3 contains 16 residues. Trimming took off 7 bases at V and 1 base at J, with 19 bases between the two ends. CDR1 and CDR2 (germline): MDHEN, SYDVKM. The CDR3, as DNA: TGTGCCAGCACCTCGGCCCCGCGGGCCCATAACTATGGCTACACCTTC. It specifies CASTSAPRAHNYGYTF.

V gene TRBV11-3 combines with J gene TRBJ2-5, with TRBD2 identical over 7 bases. This CDR3 spans 16 amino acids. V dropped 5 bases and J dropped 2; count of bases not matched to a gene: 11. CDR1 is SGHNT, CDR2 YENEEA, per germline. CDR3 nucleotide sequence: TGTGCCAGCAGCCCAGGACGCGGGGGAACTCAAGAGACCCAGTACTTC. Amino acid sequence: CASSPGRGGTQETQYF.

A single count supports this clone. The V call is TRBV2, the J call TRBJ2-7; 7 bases match TRBD1. The trim removed 7 bases at V and 3 bases at J, leaving 6 bases unmatched. CDR3 length equals 13 residues. CDR1 and CDR2 (germline): SNHLY, FYNNEI. Here the CDR3 DNA reads TGTGCCAGCACGCAGGGGGTAGGCTACGAGCAGTACTTC. Its protein product is CASTQGVGYEQYF. Drawing the rest from reference TRBV2 and TRBJ2-7, the complete variable domain is EPEVTQTPSHQVTQMGQEVILRCVPISNHLYFYWYRQILGQKVEFLVSFYNNEISEKSEIFDDQFSVERPDGSNFTLKIRSTKLEDSAMYFCASTQGVGYEQYFGPGTRLTVT.

Here the CDR3 reads CAVRRGTYEQYF. The CDR3 bases are TGTGCCGTAAGGAGGGGTACCTACGAGCAGTACTTC. The gene calls are TRBV28 and TRBJ2-5; maybe TRBD2 (6 bases). The J call may be in error: the DNA end matches TRBJ2-7 better. The CDR3 contains 12 residues. The germline CDR1 and CDR2 sequences are MDHEN and SYDVKM.

The J gene is TRBJ1-2, the V gene TRBV6-1; D is unclear. V lost 6 bases to trimming and J lost 4 bases, with 18 bases between them. The CDR3 covers 15 residues. Germline V gene sequence: CDR1 MNHNS, CDR2 SASEGT. CDR3 sequence: CASSKEAIDPYGYTF. The CDR3 nucleotides read TGTGCCAGCAGCAAAGAAGCGATCGACCCCTATGGCTACACCTTC.

For the CDR3, the DNA is TGTGCCAGCAGTTGGCGGGGGAGCGAAAACATTCAGTACTTC. It encodes CASSWRGSENIQYF. This rearrangement joins TRBV27 to TRBJ2-4, with 7 bases matching TRBD2. This CDR3 is built from 14 residues. V shed 4 bases and J 5 bases; nucleotides not matched to a gene: 5. Germline CDR1 and CDR2: MNHEY and SMNVEV (reference sequence).

The rearrangement uses TRBV6-4 and TRBJ2-1; D remains unclear. This CDR3 has 13 residues. Trimming pared 5 bases from V and 8 bases from J, leaving 13 bases between. Per the germline V gene, CDR1 is MRHNA and CDR2 is SNTAGT. The CDR3 region is CASSFRPGDEQFF. As DNA, the CDR3 is TGTGCCAGCAGTTTTAGACCCGGAGATGAGCAGTTCTTC.

This chain uses TRBV5-1 with TRBJ2-1, with 7 bases identical to TRBD2. The V gene's germline CDR1 is SGHRS and CDR2 YFSETQ. The length of the CDR3 is 14 residues. V lost 0 bases to trimming and J lost 7 bases; unmatched junction nucleotides: 4. The CDR3 sequence is CASSLEGRGNEQFF. CDR3 DNA: TGCGCCAGCAGCTTGGAGGGGAGGGGAAATGAGCAGTTCTTC.

The chain combines TRBV11-2 with TRBJ1-5; D not certain. Trimming pared 0 bases from V and 0 bases from J, leaving 12 bases between. Germline CDR1 SGHAT, CDR2 FQNNGV. The CDR3 spans 17 residues. CDR3 in amino acids: CASSLDWGGYSNQPQHF. The CDR3, as DNA: TGTGCCAGCAGCTTAGATTGGGGAGGGTATAGCAATCAGCCCCAGCATTTT.

The J gene is TRBJ2-2, the V gene TRBV7-2; possible D gene TRBD1, 7 bases. The CDR3 has 16 residues. From germline, CDR1 is SGHTA and CDR2 FQGNSA. Trimming removed 5 bases at V and 5 bases at J, with 18 bases between. The CDR3 sequence is CASSPKDRRVTGELFF. Written as DNA, the CDR3 is TGTGCCAGCAGCCCTAAGGACAGGAGGGTAACCGGGGAGCTGTTTTTT.

This clone has only a few counts. The chain uses TRBV4-1 and TRBJ1-5; perhaps TRBD1 as D (5 bases). The CDR3 has 18 residues. Between the trimmed V and J ends, which lost 3 bases and 14 bases, there was a span of 32 bases. Germline-derived CDR1 and CDR2 are MGHRA and YSYEKL. The CDR3 is CASSHLSTWGAISRRKHF. DNA of the CDR3: TGCGCCAGCAGCCATTTAAGTACTTGGGGCGCCATCTCACGCCGAAAGCATTTT.

The chain has TRBV2 and TRBJ2-1; possibly TRBD1 for D (5 bases). The V gene lost 7 bases and the J gene lost 7 bases, with 11 bases spanning the gap. The CDR3 runs 12 residues. CDR1 and CDR2 from the germline V gene are SNHLY and FYNNEI. CDR3 in DNA: TGTGCCAGCACCCCCGACAGAAATGAGCAGTTCTTC. This codes for CASTPDRNEQFF.

The CDR3 DNA follows: TGTGCCAGCAAGGGACAGGTTAATCAGCCCCAGCATTTT. It translates to CASKGQVNQPQHF. The V and J genes are TRBV28 and TRBJ1-5, with 8 bases lining up with TRBD1. V was pared by 7 bases and J by 4 bases, with 3 bases of the junction left unmatched. Germline V gene data show CDR1 as MDHEN and CDR2 as SYDVKM. CDR3 length equals 13 residues.

This chain uses TRBV27 with TRBJ1-2; D not resolved. The CDR3 loop spans 14 amino acids. Germline lookup yields CDR1 MNHEY and CDR2 SMNVEV (reference sequence). Between the trimmed V and J ends, which lost 5 bases and 0 bases, there was a span of 10 bases. The CDR3 spells CASSPSGTNYGYTF. The CDR3 DNA sequence: TGTGCCAGCAGTCCCTCTGGCACTAACTATGGCTACACCTTC.

The chain recombines TRBV5-8 with TRBJ1-1, with D perhaps TRBD1 (5 bases). V shed 5 bases and J shed 10 bases, with 18 bases lying between them. The CDR3 spans 13 residues. The germline V gene encodes CDR1 SGHTS and CDR2 YDEGEE. The CDR3 region is CASRSGIAQGAFF. The CDR3 DNA sequence: TGTGCCAGCAGGTCAGGGATTGCCCAGGGAGCTTTCTTT.

This clone showed up just a few times. DNA for the CDR3: TGCGCCAGCAGCCAACCAGGGACCTACGAGCAGTACTTC. It translates to CASSQPGTYEQYF. The chain combines TRBV4-1 with TRBJ2-7, with TRBD1 as a possible D gene (5 bases). Germline V gives CDR1 MGHRA, CDR2 YSYEKL. The CDR3 runs 13 residues. Trimming cost V 2 bases and J 2 bases, with 7 bases left between them.

Notes on this clone: An end of the junction does not agree with germline; a read error may underlie this. The rearrangement links TRBV7-9 to TRBJ2-3, with D perhaps matching TRBD2 (6 bases). Per the germline V gene, CDR1 is SEHNR and CDR2 is FQNEAQ (reference sequence). The CDR3 runs 14 residues. CDR3 nucleotide sequence: TGTGCCAGCAGCATAGCGGCCCCAGGGGATACGCAGTATTTT. Amino acid sequence: CASSIAAPGDTQYF.

This chain connects TRBV7-2 to TRBJ1-4; D unclear. V gave up 6 bases and J gave up 4 bases, with 9 bases separating them. The CDR3 is 13 residues long. Per germline, CDR1 SGHTA and CDR2 FQGNSA. The CDR3 reads CASRQRVNEKLFF. CDR3 nucleotide sequence: TGTGCCAGCAGACAGAGAGTTAATGAAAAACTGTTTTTT. Full variable domain (missing parts from reference TRBV7-2 and TRBJ1-4): GAGVSQSPSNKVTEKGKDVELRCDPISGHTALYWYRQSLGQGLEFLIYFQGNSAPDKSGLPSDRFSAERTGGSVSTLTIQRTQQEDSAVYLCASRQRVNEKLFFGSGTQLSVL.

This rearrangement joins TRBV2 to TRBJ2-2, with D perhaps TRBD1 (6 bases). This CDR3 has 15 amino acids. From germline, CDR1 is SNHLY and CDR2 FYNNEI. V lost 9 bases to trimming and J lost 5 bases, with 19 bases between them. The CDR3 DNA reads TGTGCCAGTGCCCTACAGGGTACAAAGACCGGGGAGCTGTTTTTT. This codes for CASALQGTKTGELFF.

The chain links TRBV27 to TRBJ1-6; TRBD1 is a possible D gene (6 bases). Per germline, CDR1 MNHEY and CDR2 SMNVEV (reference sequence). The CDR3 length is 14 residues. The germline V and J ends were trimmed by 10 bases and 8 bases, with 18 bases remaining between them. The CDR3: CATGTGTSYSPLHF. CDR3 nucleotides: TGTGCCACCGGAACCGGGACAAGTTATTCACCCCTCCACTTT.